This T cell receptor (beta chain) originates from a study of T-cell memory formation after mild COVID-19. Study observations and caveats: Some clones that responded were present in memory (sampled pre-infection), which suggests cross-reactive memory joined. Shrinking CD4+ clones resided mostly in CM and EM, and CD8+ ones in EMRA. Clones that shrank (day 15 to 85) were balanced CD4/CD8, whereas later expanders leaned CD4+.

The CDR3 has 17 residues. J lost 1 base, V lost 1 base, and 9 bases had no gene match. From germline, CDR1 is DFQATT and CDR2 SNEGSKA (reference sequence). This clonotype was detected only a few times. Its antigen is unknown. TCRdb processed the 5' RACE reads anew with MiXCR; each CDR3 protein has one entry. The table has roughly 510,000 distinct CDR3 sequences, 15% to 20% seen once. The source material was PBMCs or a T cell subset sorted from them (not recorded which). This clonotype was sampled from an adult woman who had mild COVID-19 (a few samples of this study predate the infection). Cell type and time point are not known. This chain links TRBV20-1 with TRBJ2-2, with TRBD2 matching 7 bases. The CDR3, as DNA: TGCAGTGCTAGAGCTTTCGGGCTAGCGGAGAACACCGGGGAGCTGTTTTTT. Amino acids: CSARAFGLAENTGELFF.